These 27 T cell receptor beta chains came from one sample sequenced in a study of shared clonotypes between healthy human individuals. CD45RO-negative, CCR7-positively selected cells formed the naive CD8 fraction, excluding terminally differentiated effector memory CD45RA+ cells. Clones were sequenced by immunoSEQ multiplex PCR, and TCRdb holds only the in-frame ones, with some missing. The repertoire consists of about 2 million clones, with about 95% occurring once and the leading ten covering 0.9% to 1.4%. Sequenced sample: naive CD8+ T cells sorted from blood. The source of these receptors is a young man in good health.

The chain links TRBV13 to TRBJ1-2; TRBD1 is a possible D gene (5 bases). The CDR3 length is 12 residues. CDR1 PRHDT and CDR2 FYEKMQ come from the germline V gene (reference sequence). Trimming stripped 0 bases from V and 8 bases from J, with 7 bases between. CDR3 nucleotides: TGTGCCAGCAGCTTAGGGGGGCTCGGCTACACCTTC. Translating gives CASSLGGLGYTF.

The genes are TRBV13 and TRBJ1-2; D perhaps matches TRBD1 (5 bases). V was shortened by 3 bases and J by 4 bases, with 15 bases between the two germline ends. From germline, CDR1 is PRHDT and CDR2 FYEKMQ (reference sequence). There are 15 residues in the CDR3. The CDR3, as DNA: TGTGCCAGCAGCTTCCAGGGTGGGGGACCCTATGGCTACACCTTC. Protein sequence: CASSFQGGGPYGYTF.

The rearrangement uses TRBV6-5 and TRBJ2-2, with D perhaps TRBD2 (6 bases). The germline V gene has CDR1 MNHEY and CDR2 SVGAGI. There are 16 residues in the CDR3. With 0 bases removed from V and 5 bases from J, the gap between germline ends came to 13 bases. CDR3 residues: CASSYSSGEWTGELFF. The CDR3 DNA reads as TGTGCCAGCAGTTACTCGTCGGGGGAATGGACCGGGGAGCTGTTTTTT.

About this clone: This same CDR3 is encoded by further DNA sequences in the sample. V and J are TRBV27 and TRBJ2-3, with 9 bases aligning to TRBD2. CDR3 length: 15 amino acids. Trimming at V came to 3 bases and at J to 4 bases, leaving 5 bases not matched to a gene. Looked up from germline, CDR1 is MNHEY and CDR2 is SMNVEV (reference sequence). The CDR3 is CASSLLAGAPDTQYF. DNA of the CDR3: TGTGCCAGCAGTTTGTTAGCGGGGGCACCAGATACGCAGTATTTT.

The chain couples TRBV27 to TRBJ2-1, with D maybe TRBD2 (6 bases). Between the trimmed V and J ends, which lost 8 bases and 7 bases, there was a span of 9 bases. This CDR3 is built from 11 residues. Germline CDR1 and CDR2: MNHEY and SMNVEV (reference sequence). Written as DNA, the CDR3 is TGTGCCAGCGTTCGGGGGAATGAGCAGTTCTTC. Amino acid sequence: CASVRGNEQFF.

The rearrangement links TRBV14 to TRBJ2-7, with no clear D. Deletions cut 4 bases from V and 2 bases from J, with 9 bases between. Germline CDR1 reads SGHDN; CDR2 reads FVKESK. CDR3 length: 13 residues. Here the CDR3 DNA reads TGTGCCAGCAGCCCTGAGACCCCCTACGAGCAGTACTTC. The encoded protein is CASSPETPYEQYF.

This chain connects TRBV11-2 to TRBJ2-7, with D unclear. This CDR3 has 13 amino acids. The V and J ends lost 2 bases and 4 bases respectively, with 9 bases between them. In germline, CDR1 is SGHAT, CDR2 FQNNGV. The CDR3 DNA reads TGTGCCAGCAGCTTAACGCCGGAATACGAGCAGTACTTC. It is translated as CASSLTPEYEQYF.

The chain couples TRBV7-9 to TRBJ2-1, with D possibly matching TRBD2 (5 bases). CDR1 is SEHNR, CDR2 FQNEAQ, per germline (reference sequence). Trimming took off 4 bases at V and 9 bases at J, with 10 bases between the two ends. The CDR3 runs to 12 residues. The CDR3 DNA follows: TGTGCCAGCAGCTCGCCGGGAAGTGAGCAGTTCTTC. It specifies CASSSPGSEQFF.

This chain uses TRBV4-1 with TRBJ2-7; weak D call: TRBD2 (5 bases). CDR3 length: 15 residues. V was pared by 2 bases and J by 1 base, with 12 bases between. CDR1 is MGHRA and CDR2 is YSYEKL in the germline V gene. The CDR3: CASSQQKGGSYEQYF. CDR3 nucleotides: TGCGCCAGCAGCCAACAGAAAGGAGGTTCCTACGAGCAGTACTTC.

This clone showed up just once. The CDR3 sequence is CASSESENRASYEQYF. The CDR3 nucleotides are TGCGCCAGCAGTGAGTCCGAAAACAGGGCCTCCTACGAGCAGTACTTC. V is TRBV10-2 and J is TRBJ2-7; D might be TRBD1 (6 bases). Germline lookup yields CDR1 WSHSY and CDR2 SAAADI. The ends were cut back, 0 bases at V and 0 bases at J, with 12 bases in the middle. The CDR3 loop spans 16 amino acids.

The chain employs TRBV7-9 and TRBJ2-4; D not resolved. CDR3 length: 13 amino acids. Per the germline V gene, CDR1 is SEHNR and CDR2 is FQNEAQ (reference sequence). V shed 1 base and J shed 8 bases, with 9 bases lying between them. The CDR3 here is CASSLDTPDIQYF. DNA of the CDR3: TGTGCCAGCAGCTTAGATACTCCTGACATTCAGTACTTC. Based on the CDR3 plus reference TRBV7-9 and TRBJ2-4, the full variable domain is DTGVSQNPRHKITKRGQNVTFRCDPISEHNRLYWYRQTLGQGPEFLTYFQNEAQLEKSRLLSDRFSAERPKGSFSTLEIQRTEQGDSAMYLCASSLDTPDIQYFGAGTRLSVL.

The rearrangement joins TRBV6-1 to TRBJ2-7, with D maybe TRBD2 (6 bases). Trimming stripped 4 bases from V and 2 bases from J, with 18 bases between. The V gene's germline CDR1 is MNHNS and CDR2 SASEGT. The CDR3 sequence is 16 residues long. The CDR3: CASSGGTEILTYEQYF. In nucleotides, the CDR3 is TGTGCCAGCAGTGGGGGGACTGAGATCCTTACCTACGAGCAGTACTTC.

J is TRBJ2-7 and V is TRBV7-9, with TRBD2 matching over 12 bases. The germline V gene has CDR1 SEHNR and CDR2 FQNEAQ (reference sequence). The CDR3 sequence is 17 residues long. J gave up 7 bases and V 5 bases, and 15 bases lay outside the gene matches. CDR3 sequence reads: CASSLTSGGPVRREQYF. CDR3 in DNA: TGTGCCAGCAGCCTTACTAGCGGGGGGCCCGTTCGGAGGGAGCAGTACTTC.

J is TRBJ2-5 and V is TRBV7-9; 9 nucleotides align to TRBD1. With 5 bases clipped from V and 4 bases from J, the junction kept 8 bases outside the gene matches. The CDR3 loop spans 15 amino acids. Per germline, CDR1 SEHNR and CDR2 FQNEAQ (reference sequence). CDR3 amino acids: CASSHRDRDIETQYF. The DNA of the CDR3 is TGTGCCAGCAGCCACCGGGACAGGGATATAGAGACCCAGTACTTC.

J is TRBJ2-7 and V is TRBV12-5, with unresolved D. Trimming shortened V by 7 bases and J by 3 bases, and 16 bases separated the two germline ends. Germline CDR1 LGHNT, CDR2 FRNRAP. This CDR3 is 14 amino acids long. In DNA form, the CDR3 reads TGTGCTAGTGTTCCCATTTTTCTCCACTACGAGCAGTACTTC. Amino acids: CASVPIFLHYEQYF. The full variable domain, with the rest looked up from reference TRBV12-5 and TRBJ2-7, is DARVTQTPRHKVTEMGQEVTMRCQPILGHNTVFWYRQTMMQGLELLAYFRNRAPLDDSGMPKDRFSAEMPDATLATLKIQPSEPRDSAVYFCASVPIFLHYEQYFGPGTRLTVT.

Regarding this clone: Sequence at one end of the junction differs from germline and may be a read error. The J gene is TRBJ2-5, the V gene TRBV7-7, with TRBD2 matching 10 bases. The CDR3 is 21 residues long. Germline V gene sequence: CDR1 SSHAT, CDR2 FNYEAQ (reference sequence). The CDR3 sequence is CASSECPAGGQFLKTQETQYF. CDR3 DNA sequence: TGTGCTAGCAGCGAGTGCCCAGCGGGGGGGCAATTTTTAAAGACTCAAGAGACCCAGTACTTC.

The chain employs TRBV7-9 and TRBJ2-3; 8 bases agree with TRBD2. Germline V gene lookup returns CDR1 SEHNR and CDR2 FQNEAQ (reference sequence). The V segment lost 5 bases and the J segment 2 bases; nucleotides outside the gene matches: 9. This CDR3 is built from 16 residues. CDR3 in DNA: TGTGCCAGCAGCCCAGTCCGGGGGGGGATCACAGATACGCAGTATTTT. It is translated as CASSPVRGGITDTQYF.

The sample holds a few counts of this clone. Other nucleotide sequences in the sample specify the same CDR3. The chain carries TRBV5-1 and TRBJ2-7; no definite D call. Germline assignment: CDR1 SGHRS and CDR2 YFSETQ. This CDR3 is 14 amino acids long. Trimming left V 0 bases short and J 0 bases short, with 7 bases between. The CDR3 sequence is CASSLGRNSYEQYF. The CDR3 bases are TGCGCCAGCAGCTTGGGGCGGAACTCCTACGAGCAGTACTTC.

V usage is TRBV4-3 and J usage is TRBJ2-7; TRBD1 might be the D (6 bases). V lost 2 bases, J lost 2 bases, and 13 bases lay in between. Germline V lookup: CDR1 LGHNA, CDR2 YSLEER. The CDR3 runs to 15 residues. This CDR3 reads CASSQFRDTPYEQYF. CDR3 sequence (DNA): TGCGCCAGCAGCCAATTCCGGGACACCCCCTACGAGCAGTACTTC.

The CDR3 DNA is TGTGCCAGCAGTTACGGGACAGGGGGTCCCGGAAACACCATATATTTT. Translating it yields CASSYGTGGPGNTIYF. The chain recombines TRBV6-5 with TRBJ1-3, with 11 positions matching TRBD1. The trim removed 2 bases at V and 4 bases at J, leaving 4 bases unmatched. This CDR3 contains 16 residues. Germline CDR1 is MNHEY and CDR2 is SVGAGI.

V is TRBV5-6 and J is TRBJ2-7, with TRBD2 identical over 7 bases. V shed 1 base, J shed 3 bases, and the junction held 1 base outside the gene matches. Germline V gene lookup returns CDR1 SGHDT and CDR2 YYEEEE. The CDR3 has 13 residues. CDR3 sequence (DNA): TGTGCCAGCAGCTTGACTAGCGACTACGAGCAGTACTTC. It encodes CASSLTSDYEQYF.

This sequence joins TRBV11-3 and TRBJ2-5; the D is unclear. The germline CDR1 and CDR2 sequences are SGHNT and YENEEA. The germline V and J ends were trimmed by 4 bases and 4 bases, with 7 bases remaining between them. The CDR3 has 12 residues. CDR3: CASSSNRETQYF. In DNA, the CDR3 is TGTGCCAGCAGCTCCAACAGAGAGACCCAGTACTTC.

This clone appeared a single time. The rearrangement uses TRBV6-5 and TRBJ1-1; 7 bases fit TRBD1. CDR1 is MNHEY and CDR2 is SVGAGI in the germline V gene. J gave up 4 bases and V 5 bases, and 10 bases lay outside the gene matches. This CDR3 is built from 15 residues. Here the CDR3 reads CASSPITGVVTEAFF. In DNA form, the CDR3 reads TGTGCCAGCAGTCCAATTACAGGGGTAGTCACTGAAGCTTTCTTT.

The rearrangement links TRBV6-6 to TRBJ1-3; no clear D. CDR1 is MNHNY, CDR2 SVGAGI, per germline (reference sequence). Deletions cut 11 bases from V and 0 bases from J, with 14 bases between. The CDR3 sequence is 14 residues long. The CDR3 DNA sequence: TGTGCCGCCCGGTTAAGTGACTCTGGAAACACCATATATTTT. Translated, it gives CAARLSDSGNTIYF.

The rearrangement links TRBV27 to TRBJ1-1; D not resolved. The CDR3 consists of 16 residues. V lost 5 bases, J lost 4 bases, and 20 bases lay in between. The germline V gene has CDR1 MNHEY and CDR2 SMNVEV (reference sequence). The chain's CDR3 is CASSQSGFTRSTEAFF. The CDR3 bases are TGTGCCAGCAGTCAATCAGGTTTTACGAGATCCACTGAAGCTTTCTTT.

V usage is TRBV2 and J usage is TRBJ1-2; the D is unclear. Germline assignment: CDR1 SNHLY and CDR2 FYNNEI. The CDR3 covers 14 residues. The V and J ends lost 10 bases and 4 bases respectively, with 19 bases between them. As DNA, the CDR3 is TGTGCCACAAATGCAGACACCCTTAGCTATGGCTACACCTTC. Translated, it gives CATNADTLSYGYTF.

As to this clone: This specimen includes other DNA sequences encoding the same CDR3. V is TRBV11-2 and J is TRBJ2-7; D ambiguous. The CDR3 covers 12 residues. V was trimmed by 1 base and J by 7 bases, leaving 8 bases between them. The germline V gene has CDR1 SGHAT and CDR2 FQNNGV. The CDR3: CASSLAGNEQYF. CDR3 sequence (DNA): TGTGCCAGCAGCTTAGCCGGTAATGAGCAGTACTTC.